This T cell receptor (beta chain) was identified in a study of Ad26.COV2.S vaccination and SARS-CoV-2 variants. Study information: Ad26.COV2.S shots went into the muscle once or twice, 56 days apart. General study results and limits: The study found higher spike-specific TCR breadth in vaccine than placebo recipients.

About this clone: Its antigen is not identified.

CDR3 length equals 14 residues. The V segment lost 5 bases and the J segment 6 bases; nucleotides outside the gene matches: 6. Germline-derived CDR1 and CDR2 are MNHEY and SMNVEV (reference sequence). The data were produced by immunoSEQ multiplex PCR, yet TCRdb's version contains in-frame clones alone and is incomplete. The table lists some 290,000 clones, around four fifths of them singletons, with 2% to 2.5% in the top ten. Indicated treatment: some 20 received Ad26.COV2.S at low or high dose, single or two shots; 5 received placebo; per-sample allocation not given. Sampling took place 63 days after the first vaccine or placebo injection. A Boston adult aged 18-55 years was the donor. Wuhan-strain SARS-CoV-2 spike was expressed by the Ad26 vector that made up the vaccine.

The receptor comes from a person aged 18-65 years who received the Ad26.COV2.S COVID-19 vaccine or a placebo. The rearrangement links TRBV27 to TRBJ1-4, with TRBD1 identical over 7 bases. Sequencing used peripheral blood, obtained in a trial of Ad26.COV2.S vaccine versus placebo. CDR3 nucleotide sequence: TGTGCCAGCAGTCAACAGGGGTACGATGAAAAACTGTTTTTT. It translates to CASSQQGYDEKLFF.